Below, one T cell receptor beta chain is given with its context. Its antigen is still unknown. The record originates from a study of identifying expanded T cells in peripheral blood. Healthy donors had no documented immune events, such as infections, while sampled. V was pared by 1 base and J by 10 bases, with 10 bases between. Germline CDR1 is SGHVS and CDR2 is FNYEAQ. CDR3 length: 13 residues. Method: immunoSEQ multiplex PCR; TCRdb's copy keeps in-frame clones and lacks some. Altogether approximately 100,000 clones are present, 80% to 90% being singletons, with the ten largest covering 16%. The study's findings and limits: Two-week clone count variance significantly increased as total template count grew. Over two and four weeks, about 16.4 and 19 clones changed, versus around 1.3 between replicates.

Material for sequencing was blood. This sequence originates from a person aged 18 to 70 in good health. The chain is built from TRBV7-6 and TRBJ1-4; perhaps TRBD1 as D (5 bases). The CDR3 nucleotides read TGTGCCAGCAGCTTAGGGGGCGGAGGAAAACTGTTTTTT. Translation gives CASSLGGGGKLFF.